These 29 T cell receptor beta chains share one sample of origin, sequenced in a study of graft-versus-host responses after intestinal transplantation. Which antigens these TCRs recognize remains unknown. Profiling relied on immunoSEQ multiplex PCR, and the TCRdb table lists in-frame clones only, not all of them. The sample lists about 93,000 clones, 85% to 95% occurring once. This specimen was unstimulated CD8+ T cells sorted from spleen or lymph node cells, taken before intestinal transplant. All receptors come from a human donor who received an intestinal transplant.

The chain is built from TRBV4-3 and TRBJ2-7; the D gene is possibly TRBD2 (6 bases). This CDR3 has 14 residues. V shed 3 bases and J shed 0 bases, with 9 bases lying between them. The germline V gene encodes CDR1 LGHNA and CDR2 YSLEER. The CDR3 here is CASSHGTGSYEQYF. CDR3 nucleotide sequence: TGCGCCAGCAGCCACGGGACTGGCTCCTACGAGCAGTACTTC.

The rearrangement links TRBV18 to TRBJ1-1; no clear D. Germline V lookup: CDR1 KGHSH, CDR2 LQKENI. This CDR3 has 14 residues. Deletions cut 3 bases from V and 1 base from J, with 9 bases between. In DNA form, the CDR3 reads TGTGCCAGCTCACCTCTCGGTGCGAACACTGAAGCTTTCTTT. Its translation is CASSPLGANTEAFF.

This rearrangement joins TRBV1 to TRBJ1-3; the D call of TRBD1 is as the table states it, not checked on the DNA. TRBV1 is noted as a pseudogene. This CDR3 region has 16 residues. The CDR3 DNA is TGCACCAGCAGCCGGACAGGGGGCTGCTCTGGAAACACCATATATTTT. It is translated as CTSSRTGGCSGNTIYF.

In nucleotides, the CDR3 is TGTGCCAGTACGTCTTTCGGGAACCCAGATACGCAGTATTTT. It yields the protein CASTSFGNPDTQYF. This chain links TRBV19 with TRBJ2-3; D may be TRBD2 (5 bases). Germline assignment: CDR1 LNHDA and CDR2 SQIVND (reference sequence). Trimming stripped 7 bases from V and 4 bases from J, with 15 bases between. This CDR3 spans 14 amino acids. Variable domain in full (rest from reference TRBV19 and TRBJ2-3): DGGITQSPKYLFRKEGQNVTLSCEQNLNHDAMYWYRQDPGQGLRLIYYSQIVNDFQKGDIAEGYSVSREKKESFPLTVTSAQKNPTAFYLCASTSFGNPDTQYFGPGTRLTVL.

The CDR3 loop is CSVVPAGVTYEQYF. The CDR3 DNA follows: TGCAGCGTTGTTCCAGCAGGTGTTACCTACGAGCAGTACTTC. V is TRBV29-1 and J is TRBJ2-7; the D is unclear. Trimming removed 4 bases at V and 2 bases at J, with 15 bases between. Germline-derived CDR1 and CDR2 are SQVTM and ANQGSEA. The CDR3 spans 14 residues.

This chain connects TRBV27 to TRBJ2-7, with D perhaps matching TRBD2 (6 bases). The CDR3 is 16 residues long. Per the germline V gene, CDR1 is MNHEY and CDR2 is SMNVEV (reference sequence). V gave up 5 bases and J gave up 4 bases, with 21 bases separating them. The CDR3 reads CASSLLIGEVRYEQYF. CDR3 bases: TGTGCCAGCAGTCTTCTTATAGGGGAGGTGCGTTACGAGCAGTACTTC.

This chain uses TRBV9 with TRBJ2-1; tentative D call: TRBD1 (6 bases). Germline V lookup: CDR1 SGDLS, CDR2 YYNGEE. V was trimmed by 6 bases and J by 5 bases, leaving 18 bases between them. The CDR3 totals 15 residues. The CDR3 reads CASTRGHYDHNEQFF. CDR3 DNA sequence: TGTGCCAGCACCCGGGGACACTATGACCACAATGAGCAGTTCTTC.

The chain combines TRBV7-6 with TRBJ1-4; D is unresolved. Germline V gene data show CDR1 as SGHVS and CDR2 as FNYEAQ. Trimming shortened V by 1 base and J by 8 bases, and 14 bases separated the two germline ends. The CDR3 totals 15 residues. CDR3 region: CASSLEGGSGEKLFF. As DNA, the CDR3 is TGTGCCAGCAGCTTAGAAGGAGGGAGCGGCGAAAAACTGTTTTTT.

The DNA for the CDR3 is TGTGCCAGCAGTGAAGCCGGCGGGGCCTACGAGCAGTACTTC. Translating it yields CASSEAGGAYEQYF. The chain couples TRBV6-1 to TRBJ2-7; maybe TRBD2 (6 bases). V was clipped by 0 bases and J by 2 bases, with 8 bases between them. CDR1 is MNHNS and CDR2 is SASEGT in the germline V gene. CDR3 length: 14 amino acids.

The chain combines TRBV7-9 with TRBJ1-1, with unresolved D. Deletions cut 2 bases from V and 6 bases from J, with 7 bases between. The germline gives CDR1 SEHNR, CDR2 FQNEAQ (reference sequence). The CDR3 runs 12 residues. CDR3 sequence reads: CASSLQVAEAFF. CDR3 bases: TGTGCCAGCAGCTTACAGGTGGCTGAAGCTTTCTTT.

This sequence joins TRBV6-1 and TRBJ2-7; TRBD2 aligns across 7 bases. This CDR3 is built from 15 residues. Germline V lookup: CDR1 MNHNS, CDR2 SASEGT. After removal of 2 bases from V and 2 bases from J, the junction contained 6 bases not matched to a gene. CDR3 coding DNA: TGTGCCAGCAGTGAAACGGGAGGTCCCACCTACGAGCAGTACTTC. It codes for CASSETGGPTYEQYF.

The rearrangement joins TRBV19 to TRBJ2-7; TRBD2 matches 13 bases. Germline V gene sequence: CDR1 LNHDA, CDR2 SQIVND (reference sequence). CDR3 length equals 15 residues. The J segment lost 3 bases and the V segment lost 5 bases, leaving 4 bases of the junction unmatched. CDR3 DNA: TGTGCCAGTAGTTGGACTAGCGGGGGCTACTACGAGCAGTACTTC. This sequence encodes CASSWTSGGYYEQYF.

The rearrangement links TRBV13 to TRBJ2-7; 7 bases line up with TRBD2. The length of the CDR3 is 15 residues. Unmatched junction bases numbered 8, after V lost 5 bases and J lost 1 base. Germline V gene sequence: CDR1 PRHDT, CDR2 FYEKMQ (reference sequence). CDR3 protein: CASSQGLVPSYEQYF. The CDR3 coding sequence is TGTGCCAGCAGCCAAGGACTAGTCCCTTCCTACGAGCAGTACTTC.

The rearrangement uses TRBV27 and TRBJ2-1; TRBD2 agrees at 15 bases. V gave up 4 bases and J gave up 8 bases; unmatched junction bases: 12. CDR3 length: 18 amino acids. CDR1 is MNHEY, CDR2 SMNVEV, per germline (reference sequence). The CDR3: CASSSPGLAGGPIHEQFF. The DNA for the CDR3 is TGTGCCAGCAGTTCTCCCGGACTAGCGGGAGGGCCAATCCATGAGCAGTTCTTC.

The chain couples TRBV27 to TRBJ2-1; perhaps TRBD2 as D (7 bases). This CDR3 has 18 amino acids. Germline V gene sequence: CDR1 MNHEY, CDR2 SMNVEV (reference sequence). Deletions cut 4 bases from V and 8 bases from J, with 27 bases between. CDR3 DNA sequence: TGTGCCAGCAGTTCGACCCCCCCCCGGGGGGCGTTGAGCCATGAGCAGTTCTTC. It specifies CASSSTPPRGALSHEQFF.

The chain recombines TRBV7-3 with TRBJ2-1, with 10 bases identical to TRBD2. The CDR3 sequence is 15 residues long. Trimming took 5 bases from V and 2 from J; bases not matched to a gene: 3. Germline assignment: CDR1 SGHTA and CDR2 FQGTGA. CDR3 sequence reads: CASSRLAGAYNEQFF. The CDR3, as DNA: TGTGCCAGCAGCCGACTAGCGGGTGCCTACAATGAGCAGTTCTTC.

This clone was detected only once. The CDR3 is CAWSADREGYGYTF. Here the CDR3 DNA reads TGTGCCTGGAGTGCGGACAGGGAGGGCTATGGCTACACCTTC. The chain links TRBV30 to TRBJ1-2; TRBD1 matches at 8 bases. The J segment lost 4 bases and the V segment lost 1 base, leaving 5 bases of the junction unmatched. Germline V gives CDR1 GTSNPN, CDR2 SVGIG (reference sequence). The CDR3 spans 14 residues.

The chain links TRBV4-2 to TRBJ2-7; 8 bases line up with TRBD2. The CDR3 totals 17 residues. The germline V gene encodes CDR1 LGHNA and CDR2 YNFKEQ. V trimming: 0 bases; J trimming: 4 bases; junction bases outside the gene matches: 11. CDR3: CASSQDPQVGGGYEQYF. The CDR3 DNA sequence: TGTGCCAGCAGCCAAGATCCCCAGGTCGGGGGGGGATACGAGCAGTACTTC.

The chain joins TRBV19 to TRBJ1-6, with 8 bases matching TRBD1. The V gene's germline CDR1 is LNHDA and CDR2 SQIVND (reference sequence). The CDR3 has 14 residues. V was clipped by 5 bases and J by 18 bases; unmatched bases: 15. DNA of the CDR3: TGTGCCAGTAGTTACGGGACAGGACGTAGCCCAAACCACTTT. It codes for CASSYGTGRSPNHF.

This clone was recorded only once. Different DNA sequences within this sample yield the same CDR3. V and J are TRBV9 and TRBJ2-7; possibly TRBD1 for D (5 bases). The V gene's germline CDR1 is SGDLS and CDR2 YYNGEE. This CDR3 spans 15 amino acids. V shed 4 bases and J shed 0 bases, with 14 bases lying between them. The CDR3 coding sequence is TGTGCCAGCAGCCTCACTGGGGCTGCCTCCTACGAGCAGTACTTC. It codes for CASSLTGAASYEQYF.

This chain uses TRBV6-5 with TRBJ1-1; D not certain. Germline CDR1 reads MNHEY; CDR2 reads SVGAGI. The V and J ends lost 6 bases and 3 bases respectively, with 11 bases between them. This CDR3 is 13 amino acids long. CDR3 sequence reads: CASSQNTHTEAFF. The DNA of the CDR3 is TGTGCCAGCAGCCAGAACACCCACACTGAAGCTTTCTTT.

The chain has TRBV12-5 and TRBJ1-1; D is ambiguous. Germline CDR1 LGHNT, CDR2 FRNRAP. This CDR3 contains 11 residues. V shed 7 bases and J shed 3 bases, with 6 bases lying between them. The CDR3 protein is CASALDTEAFF. The CDR3 bases are TGTGCTAGTGCCCTCGACACTGAAGCTTTCTTT.

The chain recombines TRBV11-2 with TRBJ1-3; no definite D call. V lost 0 bases to trimming and J lost 4 bases, with 16 bases between them. CDR1 and CDR2 (germline): SGHAT, FQNNGV. CDR3 length equals 17 residues. DNA of the CDR3: TGTGCCAGCAGCTTAGAATCCGGGGATCTGTCCGGAAACACCATATATTTT. It codes for CASSLESGDLSGNTIYF.

This chain uses TRBV13 with TRBJ2-3, with 9 nucleotides matching TRBD1. The germline gives CDR1 PRHDT, CDR2 FYEKMQ (reference sequence). The CDR3 is made up of 16 amino acids. Trimming removed 5 bases from V and 4 bases from J; junction bases left unmatched: 10. CDR3 amino acids: CASSADPGQGADTQYF. The CDR3 DNA reads as TGTGCCAGCAGCGCCGATCCGGGACAGGGAGCAGATACGCAGTATTTT.

The count of this clone is one. V gene TRBV5-4 combines with J gene TRBJ2-2, with a weak D call TRBD1 (6 bases). V shed 2 bases and J shed 5 bases, with 13 bases lying between them. The CDR3 is 15 amino acids. CDR1 is SGHNT and CDR2 is YYREEE in the germline V gene (reference sequence). DNA for the CDR3: TGTGCCAGCAGCTTTGGGGGCGAGAAGACCGGGGAGCTGTTTTTT. Translation: CASSFGGEKTGELFF.

This clone has a single count. The chain couples TRBV5-1 to TRBJ2-1; D is possibly TRBD2 (7 bases). This CDR3 region has 15 residues. Germline CDR1 reads SGHRS; CDR2 reads YFSETQ. Trimming stripped 3 bases from V and 5 bases from J, with 15 bases between. CDR3 loop: CASSSGLGGDNEQFF. CDR3 DNA: TGCGCCAGCAGCTCCGGACTAGGGGGGGACAATGAGCAGTTCTTC.

This clone has only one observation. This rearrangement joins TRBV7-3 to TRBJ2-7, with unresolved D. Trimming removed 4 bases from V and 0 bases from J, with 4 bases in between. The germline gives CDR1 SGHTA, CDR2 FQGTGA. This CDR3 has 12 amino acids. This chain's CDR3 is CASSSNSYEQYF. In DNA form, the CDR3 reads TGTGCCAGCAGCTCAAACTCCTACGAGCAGTACTTC. Full variable domain (remainder filled in from reference TRBV7-3 and TRBJ2-7): GAGVSQTPSNKVTEKGKYVELRCDPISGHTALYWYRQSLGQGPEFLIYFQGTGAADDSGLPNDRFFAVRPEGSVSTLKIQRTERGDSAVYLCASSSNSYEQYFGPGTRLTVT.

The chain joins TRBV27 to TRBJ1-6; 7 bases line up with TRBD1. The ends lost 5 bases at V and 7 bases at J; junction bases unmatched: 11. CDR1 is MNHEY, CDR2 SMNVEV, per germline (reference sequence). This CDR3 spans 16 amino acids. The CDR3 protein is CASSVGQHYFNSPLHF. CDR3 DNA sequence: TGTGCCAGCAGTGTGGGACAGCATTACTTCAATTCACCCCTCCACTTT.

The V call is TRBV28, the J call TRBJ2-5; D might be TRBD2 (5 bases). The CDR3 extends over 15 amino acids. CDR1 is MDHEN and CDR2 is SYDVKM in the germline V gene. V lost 5 bases to trimming and J lost 4 bases, with 17 bases between them. The DNA of the CDR3 is TGTGCCAGCAGTGTCCGGGGTATTTATGCAGAGACCCAGTACTTC. It encodes CASSVRGIYAETQYF.